This record concerns one TCR beta chain sequence. The junction differs from germline at one of its ends, possibly a read error. These data come from a study of blood T cell repertoires in COVID-19. The length of the CDR3 is 14 residues. The germline gives CDR1 SGHVS, CDR2 FQNEAQ. The protocol was immunoSEQ multiplex PCR, while the TCRdb copy is restricted to in-frame clones and leaves out a portion. The sample carries 150,000 or so clones, about 89% recorded once. Sequencing used peripheral blood. The chain recombines TRBV7-8 with TRBJ2-2; tentative D call: TRBD2 (6 bases). The clonotype originates from a man aged 55-75 years with active or convalescent COVID-19. CDR3 DNA sequence: TGTGCCAGCAGCCTTGGGGGGAACCCCGGGGAGCTGTTTTTT. Translated: CASSLGGNPGELFF.